This T cell receptor (beta chain) came from a study of blood T cell repertoires in COVID-19 (dated by TCRdb to the early 2020s). Describing the broader study: Samples covering the acute and convalescent phases of COVID-19 were provided by collaborators in the United States, Italy and Spain. The repertoires were made available in a free public database intended to serve as a resource for research on the immune response to SARS-CoV-2. Where HLA class I and class II types were available, the types were taken from metadata supplied by the sample provider, not from assay-based typing. A de-identified subject ID, COVID-19 status, age in years and sex were almost always included in the sample metadata. The samples were drawn from the first 160 participants of the ongoing ImmuneRACE study and from 1,254 subjects provided by 6 global collaborators. The material from the prospective study consisted of cDNA or gDNA derived from T cells, B-cell-depleted T cells, or PBMCs. The dataset comprised deeply sampled blood TCRbeta repertoires from subjects exposed to, actively infected with, or recovered from COVID-19.

The collaborating institutions used their own protocols to collect whole blood in K2EDTA tubes. For TCRbeta analysis, collaborators shipped samples in one of three forms: frozen whole blood, isolated PBMCs, or DNA extracted from either of those sample types. TCRbeta CDR3 regions were amplified from genomic DNA using the immunoSEQ Assay, a bias-controlled multiplex PCR. The original pipeline was this. The number of nucleated cells in each sample was estimated from the amplification of reference gene primers within the assay. To quantify the absolute abundance of each unique TCRbeta CDR3 rearrangement, sequence reads were collapsed and filtered. For each sample, productive Simpson clonality was calculated as the square root of Simpson's diversity index over productive rearrangements. TCRdb's version of the immuneACCESS table is confined to in-frame rearrangements and falls short of the full clone set. An unresolved V gene accounts for under half of the shortfall where checked; the remainder is of unknown origin. That table furnishes V, J and clone size, whereas the DNA furnished D and trimming. The sample table lists 90,000 to 95,000 clones, almost 90% of them with a count of one. The ten largest clonotypes hold 7% to 8.5% of the sample.

Concerning this clone itself: Its antigen is unknown. The record has no base qualities; no much larger clone is one base away.

The paper as a whole reports these results and caveats: The amount of clinical and demographic metadata varied by source and participant and was provided uncurated.

Sequencing was carried out using peripheral blood. This receptor was obtained from a woman in her 70s with acute or convalescent COVID-19.

CDR3 sequence: CASSLIRSGFYEQYF. The bases are TGTGCCAGCAGCTTAATCCGGAGTGGGTTCTACGAGCAGTACTTC. This chain is built from TRBV7-9 and TRBJ2-7, with the D gene not confidently named. Trimming removed 2 bases from V and 3 bases from J, leaving 14 bases between the germline ends. The CDR3 numbers 15 residues from cysteine through phenylalanine. The kept DNA is CDR3 alone, 45 bases in frame from the first base. According to the germline V gene (reference sequence), CDR1 reads SEHNR and CDR2 reads FQNEAQ.